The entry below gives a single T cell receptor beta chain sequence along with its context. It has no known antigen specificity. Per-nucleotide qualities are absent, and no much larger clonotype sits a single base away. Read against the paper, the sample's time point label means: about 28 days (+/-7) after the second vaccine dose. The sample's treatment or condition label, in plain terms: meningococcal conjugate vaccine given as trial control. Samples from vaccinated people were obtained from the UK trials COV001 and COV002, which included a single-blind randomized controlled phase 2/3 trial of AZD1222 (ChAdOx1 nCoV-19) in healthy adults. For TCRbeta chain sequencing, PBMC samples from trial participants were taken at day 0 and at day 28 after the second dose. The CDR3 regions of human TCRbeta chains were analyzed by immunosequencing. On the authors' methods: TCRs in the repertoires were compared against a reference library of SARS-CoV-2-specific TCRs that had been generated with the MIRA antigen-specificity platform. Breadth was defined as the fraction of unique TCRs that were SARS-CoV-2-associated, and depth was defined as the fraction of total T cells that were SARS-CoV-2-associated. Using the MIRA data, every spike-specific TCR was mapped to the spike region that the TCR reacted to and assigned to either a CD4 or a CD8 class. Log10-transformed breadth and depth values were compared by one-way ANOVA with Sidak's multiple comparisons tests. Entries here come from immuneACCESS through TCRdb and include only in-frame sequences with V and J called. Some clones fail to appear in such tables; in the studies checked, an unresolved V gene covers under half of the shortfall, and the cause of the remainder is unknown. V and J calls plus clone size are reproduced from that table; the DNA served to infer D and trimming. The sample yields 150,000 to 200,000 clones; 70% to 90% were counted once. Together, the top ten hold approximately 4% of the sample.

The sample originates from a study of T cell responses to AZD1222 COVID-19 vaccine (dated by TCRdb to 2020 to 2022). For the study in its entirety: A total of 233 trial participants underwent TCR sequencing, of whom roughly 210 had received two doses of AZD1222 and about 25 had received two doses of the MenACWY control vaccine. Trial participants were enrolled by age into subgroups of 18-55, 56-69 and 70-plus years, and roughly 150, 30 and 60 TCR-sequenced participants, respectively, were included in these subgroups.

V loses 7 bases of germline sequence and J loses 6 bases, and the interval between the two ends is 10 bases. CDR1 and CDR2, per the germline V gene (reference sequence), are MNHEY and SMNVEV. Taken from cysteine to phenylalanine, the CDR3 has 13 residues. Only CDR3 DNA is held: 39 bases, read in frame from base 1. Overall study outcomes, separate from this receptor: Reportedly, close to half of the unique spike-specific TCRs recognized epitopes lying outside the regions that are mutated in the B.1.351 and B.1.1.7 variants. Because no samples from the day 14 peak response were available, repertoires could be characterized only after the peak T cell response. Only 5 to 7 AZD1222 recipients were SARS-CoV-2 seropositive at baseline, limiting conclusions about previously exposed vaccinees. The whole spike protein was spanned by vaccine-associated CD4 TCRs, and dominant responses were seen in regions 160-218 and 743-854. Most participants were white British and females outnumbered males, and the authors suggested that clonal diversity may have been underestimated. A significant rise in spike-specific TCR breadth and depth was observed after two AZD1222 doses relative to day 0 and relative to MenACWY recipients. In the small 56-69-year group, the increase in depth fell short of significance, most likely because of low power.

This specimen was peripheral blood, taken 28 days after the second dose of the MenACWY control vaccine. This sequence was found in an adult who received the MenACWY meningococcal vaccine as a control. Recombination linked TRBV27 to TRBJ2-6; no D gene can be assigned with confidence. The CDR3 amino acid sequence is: CASKGSTANVLTF. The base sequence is TGTGCCAGCAAGGGCAGTACGGCCAACGTCCTGACTTTC.